The 27 T cell receptor beta chains in this list originate from one sample, sequenced in a study of cytomegalovirus exposure and HLA in healthy donors. The PCR used 60 Vbeta and 13 Jbeta primers. Sequencing was performed with immunoSEQ multiplex PCR; in TCRdb, only in-frame clones are kept and a portion is missing. This table holds 170,000 or so clones, roughly 80% found once. Sequencing was performed on PBMCs. The receptors were sampled from a man aged 30-40 years in good health and CMV-seropositive.

This rearrangement joins TRBV4-1 to TRBJ2-2, with 9 bases that match TRBD1. Germline V gene lookup returns CDR1 MGHRA and CDR2 YSYEKL. V gave up 4 bases and J gave up 5 bases; unmatched junction bases: 8. The CDR3 has 16 residues. Here the CDR3 DNA reads TGCGCCAGCAGCCCAGGGGACAGGGTTAAAACCGGGGAGCTGTTTTTT. As protein: CASSPGDRVKTGELFF.

The chain has TRBV21-1 and TRBJ1-5; TRBD1, the table's D call, was not compared with the DNA. TRBV21-1 is marked as a pseudogene. The CDR3 is 15 amino acids. CDR3 sequence (DNA): TGTGCCAGCAGCCCCTGGGACAGGGAAAATCAGCCCCAGCATTTT. Translating gives CASSPWDRENQPQHF.

The rearrangement uses TRBV19 and TRBJ2-7; the D is unclear. Germline V gene data show CDR1 as LNHDA and CDR2 as SQIVND (reference sequence). This CDR3 is built from 15 residues. Trimming took off 1 base at V and 2 bases at J, with 12 bases between the two ends. This chain's CDR3 is CASSIAPLGPYEQYF. For the CDR3, the DNA is TGTGCCAGTAGTATAGCCCCGCTTGGGCCCTACGAGCAGTACTTC.

The rearrangement uses TRBV30 and TRBJ1-2, with TRBD1 identical over 11 bases. The CDR3 spans 12 residues. The germline CDR1 and CDR2 sequences are GTSNPN and SVGIG (reference sequence). The V and J ends lost 8 bases and 8 bases, in that order; junction bases with no gene match: 7. The CDR3 DNA sequence: TGTGCCCATGGACAGGGGGCGGGGGGCTACACCTTC. Protein sequence: CAHGQGAGGYTF.

This chain links TRBV18 with TRBJ2-7; no definite D call. The CDR3 has 13 residues. The germline CDR1 and CDR2 sequences are KGHSH and LQKENI. V lost 1 base and J 0 bases, leaving 4 bases between the germline ends. CDR3 residues: CASSPQSSYEQYF. In DNA, the CDR3 is TGTGCCAGCTCACCACAGAGCTCCTACGAGCAGTACTTC.

This clone has just one count. V is TRBV6-4 and J is TRBJ2-7; 14 bases agree with TRBD2. The CDR3 runs 15 residues. The germline V gene has CDR1 MRHNA and CDR2 SNTAGT. The V segment lost 7 bases and the J segment 1 base; nucleotides outside the gene matches: 3. CDR3 DNA sequence: TGTGCCAGCACCGGACTAGCGGGGGGATCCTACGAGCAGTACTTC. It yields the protein CASTGLAGGSYEQYF.

J is TRBJ2-7 and V is TRBV6-5; the D gene is possibly TRBD1 (6 bases). The CDR3 has 14 amino acids. Germline CDR1 MNHEY, CDR2 SVGAGI. Between the trimmed V and J ends, which lost 0 bases and 6 bases, there was a span of 12 bases. The CDR3 DNA is TGTGCCAGCAGTTACTCGCCAGGGGTAGGCGAGCAGTACTTC. This encodes CASSYSPGVGEQYF.

V usage is TRBV6-1 and J usage is TRBJ2-3; 7 nucleotides match TRBD2. V was clipped by 4 bases and J by 5 bases; unmatched bases: 9. The CDR3 covers 15 residues. Germline V gene lookup returns CDR1 MNHNS and CDR2 SASEGT. The CDR3 sequence is CASSVWGRVEDTQYF. The CDR3 DNA reads TGTGCCAGCAGTGTTTGGGGGAGGGTCGAAGATACGCAGTATTTT.

This chain links TRBV9 with TRBJ2-5; 8 bases agree with TRBD1. CDR3 length equals 16 residues. The ends lost 0 bases at V and 5 bases at J; junction bases unmatched: 9. Looked up from germline, CDR1 is SGDLS and CDR2 is YYNGEE. CDR3: CASSVAVRGLSETQYF. The DNA for the CDR3 is TGTGCCAGCAGCGTAGCCGTCAGGGGGCTCAGCGAGACCCAGTACTTC.

The chain links TRBV19 to TRBJ2-1; D possibly corresponds to TRBD2 (5 bases). Looked up from germline, CDR1 is LNHDA and CDR2 is SQIVND (reference sequence). CDR3 length: 15 amino acids. The ends were cut back, 0 bases at V and 9 bases at J, with 15 bases in the middle. The CDR3 coding sequence is TGTGCCAGTAGTATAGATACGGCGGGCGGAAGTGAGCAGTTCTTC. It is translated as CASSIDTAGGSEQFF.

CDR3 in amino acids: CASSLSPVLYGYTF. The CDR3 DNA follows: TGTGCCAGCAGCTTGTCACCGGTTTTGTATGGCTACACCTTC. The chain is built from TRBV5-6 and TRBJ1-2; D uncertain. Germline V CDR1 and CDR2: SGHDT, YYEEEE. Trimming pared 1 base from V and 5 bases from J, leaving 12 bases between. The length of the CDR3 is 14 residues. Drawing the rest from reference TRBV5-6 and TRBJ1-2, the complete variable domain is DAGVTQSPTHLIKTRGQQVTLRCSPKSGHDTVSWYQQALGQGPQFIFQYYEEEERQRGNFPDRFSGHQFPNYSSELNVNALLLGDSALYLCASSLSPVLYGYTFGSGTRLTVV.

The chain recombines TRBV9 with TRBJ2-3; TRBD2 agrees at 9 bases. J gave up 3 bases and V 3 bases, and 2 bases lay outside the gene matches. In germline, CDR1 is SGDLS, CDR2 YYNGEE. The length of the CDR3 is 14 residues. The CDR3 nucleotides read TGTGCCAGCAGCGGTAGCGGGGGAACAGATACGCAGTATTTT. Protein: CASSGSGGTDTQYF.

The V call is TRBV2, the J call TRBJ2-6, with D possibly TRBD2 on 5 matching bases. V shed 2 bases and J shed 2 bases, with 10 bases lying between them. Per the germline V gene, CDR1 is SNHLY and CDR2 is FYNNEI. The CDR3 is 16 residues long. CDR3 nucleotides: TGTGCCAGCAGTGAATTCGGGGTTACTGGGGCCAACGTCCTGACTTTC. It yields the protein CASSEFGVTGANVLTF.

The rearrangement uses TRBV5-6 and TRBJ1-2, with unresolved D. Germline CDR1 SGHDT, CDR2 YYEEEE. CDR3 length: 15 amino acids. The V gene lost 4 bases and the J gene lost 0 bases, with 13 bases spanning the gap. CDR3 amino acids: CASSPWSVTNYGYTF. As DNA, the CDR3 is TGTGCCAGCAGCCCGTGGTCAGTTACTAACTATGGCTACACCTTC.

The chain employs TRBV7-8 and TRBJ1-5; D uncertain. The germline V gene has CDR1 SGHVS and CDR2 FQNEAQ. The CDR3 loop spans 11 amino acids. V shed 3 bases and J shed 7 bases, with 4 bases lying between them. The CDR3 sequence: CASSFGQPQHF. DNA of the CDR3: TGTGCCAGCAGCTTCGGGCAGCCCCAGCATTTT.

About this clone itself: A junction boundary mismatches the germline segment, possibly from a read error. The chain joins TRBV11-2 to TRBJ2-7, with TRBD1 matching over 8 bases. The CDR3 loop spans 11 amino acids. Germline V gene sequence: CDR1 SGHAT, CDR2 FQNNGV. CDR3 DNA: TGTGCCAGCAGCTTCGGGTCAGGGGGCGAGTGG. Residues: CASSFGSGGEW.

This clone was detected a few times. In nucleotides, the CDR3 is TGCGCCAGCAGGGGGGCGCAAGAAAACATTCAGTACTTC. Its protein product is CASRGAQENIQYF. This chain connects TRBV5-1 to TRBJ2-4; perhaps TRBD1 as D (6 bases). V dropped 5 bases and J dropped 5 bases, with 11 bases sitting between them. The length of the CDR3 is 13 residues. Germline V gives CDR1 SGHRS, CDR2 YFSETQ.

The CDR3 spells CASSPVGGRYNEQFF. In nucleotides, the CDR3 is TGTGCCAGCAGTCCGGTCGGCGGGCGCTACAATGAGCAGTTCTTC. The J gene is TRBJ2-1, the V gene TRBV7-9; a weak D match, TRBD2 (5 bases). The germline V and J ends were trimmed by 6 bases and 3 bases, with 15 bases remaining between them. CDR3 size: 15 residues. Germline-derived CDR1 and CDR2 are SEHNR and FQNEAQ (reference sequence).

This clone is a singleton in its sample. The chain uses TRBV5-6 and TRBJ2-5, with 9 bases that match TRBD2. The CDR3 runs to 16 residues. CDR1 is SGHDT, CDR2 YYEEEE, per germline. The V gene end was trimmed by 0 bases and the J gene end by 0 bases; junction bases not matched to a gene: 3. CDR3 residues: CASSLVLAGYQETQYF. The CDR3 region has the DNA TGTGCCAGCAGCTTGGTACTAGCGGGCTACCAAGAGACCCAGTACTTC.

This rearrangement joins TRBV7-2 to TRBJ2-7, with TRBD2 identical over 8 bases. V trimming: 4 bases; J trimming: 1 base; junction bases outside the gene matches: 9. The CDR3 length is 16 residues. Germline V gives CDR1 SGHTA, CDR2 FQGNSA. CDR3 amino acids: CASSSRSGSGSYEQYF. The CDR3 DNA reads as TGTGCCAGCAGCTCTAGAAGCGGGAGTGGGTCCTACGAGCAGTACTTC.

The rearrangement uses TRBV28 and TRBJ2-1; D unclear. V was clipped by 5 bases and J by 4 bases, with 6 bases between them. The CDR3 has 12 residues. CDR1 MDHEN and CDR2 SYDVKM come from the germline V gene. This CDR3 is CASSPNYNEQFF. In DNA form, the CDR3 reads TGTGCCAGCAGTCCCAATTACAATGAGCAGTTCTTC.

The chain employs TRBV27 and TRBJ1-4, with D tentatively TRBD1 (5 bases). CDR1 is MNHEY, CDR2 SMNVEV, per germline (reference sequence). This CDR3 is 14 amino acids long. V was cut by 6 bases and J by 1 base, with 9 bases left in between. The CDR3 DNA is TGTGCCAGCAGGCCGACAGAAACTAATGAAAAACTGTTTTTT. The encoded protein is CASRPTETNEKLFF.

V gene TRBV7-6 combines with J gene TRBJ2-7, with 11 bases that match TRBD1. V lost 1 base, J lost 0 bases, and 2 bases stayed unmatched. CDR1 is SGHVS, CDR2 FNYEAQ, per germline. This CDR3 spans 16 amino acids. As DNA, the CDR3 is TGTGCCAGCAGCTTAGGAGGGACAGGGGGCTCCTACGAGCAGTACTTC. It specifies CASSLGGTGGSYEQYF.

The chain combines TRBV4-1 with TRBJ2-7, with 7 bases matching TRBD1. Trimming removed 1 base from V and 0 bases from J; junction bases left unmatched: 6. This CDR3 has 16 amino acids. Germline CDR1 is MGHRA and CDR2 is YSYEKL. The CDR3 loop is CASSQVGGRDSYEQYF. Here the CDR3 DNA reads TGCGCCAGCAGCCAAGTAGGGGGCCGTGACTCCTACGAGCAGTACTTC.

This chain connects TRBV6-1 to TRBJ2-2; D may be TRBD2 (5 bases). The CDR3 runs to 15 residues. Trimming took 6 bases from V and 5 from J, leaving 16 bases between them. CDR1 is MNHNS and CDR2 is SASEGT in the germline V gene. CDR3 coding DNA: TGTGCCAGCAGCTTACAGACCTCGGGGACCGGGGAGCTGTTTTTT. Translated: CASSLQTSGTGELFF.

CDR3 amino acids: CASKRMQGGFYGYTF. CDR3 nucleotides: TGTGCCAGCAAGAGGATGCAAGGGGGATTCTATGGCTACACCTTC. The chain carries TRBV27 and TRBJ1-2; tentatively, D is TRBD1 (6 bases). CDR1 is MNHEY and CDR2 is SMNVEV in the germline V gene (reference sequence). V shed 7 bases and J shed 4 bases, with 19 bases lying between them. This CDR3 spans 15 amino acids.

The rearrangement uses TRBV28 and TRBJ2-3, with 9 bases that match TRBD2. V gave up 4 bases and J gave up 2 bases; unmatched junction bases: 13. The germline CDR1 and CDR2 sequences are MDHEN and SYDVKM. This CDR3 has 18 residues. CDR3 bases: TGTGCCAGCAGTTCCCCGTTAGAGCGGGGGGAGTCCACAGATACGCAGTATTTT. Its translation is CASSSPLERGESTDTQYF.